The 20 T cell receptor beta chains below all came from one sample that was sequenced in a study of T-cell reconstitution after alpha-beta-depleted transplantation in children (TCRdb year 2016). Libraries were made using PCR. The instrument was an Illumina HiSeq 2500. TCR library preparation used molecular barcoding, with unique molecular identifiers applied to normalize quantification of the TCRbeta repertoire. TCRdb reworked the public reads: Q25 trimming with fastp, MiXCR clone assembly, productive beta chains retained. A single entry per CDR3 protein holds the most common genes and DNA from its merged rows. For this sample the table gives some 500,000 distinct CDR3 sequences, of which 18% were detected only once. Of the sample, approximately 3% is held by the ten largest clones. The specimen comprised PBMCs from the stem cell graft donor, sampled from the stem cell graft. All receptors come from a human donor who donated a stem cell graft to a child with acute lymphoblastic leukemia.

This clonotype was counted ten times or more. J is TRBJ2-5 and V is TRBV18; D remains unclear. V was clipped by 2 bases and J by 5 bases, with 3 bases between them. Germline V gives CDR1 KGHSH, CDR2 LQKENI. There are 11 residues in the CDR3. The CDR3 is CASSPGETQYF. CDR3 DNA sequence: TGTGCCAGCTCACCAGGGGAGACCCAGTACTTC. The entire variable domain, with the rest obtained from reference TRBV18 and TRBJ2-5, is as follows: NAGVMQNPRHLVRRRGQEARLRCSPMKGHSHVYWYRQLPEEGLKFMVYLQKENIIDESGMPKERFSAEFPKEGPSILRIQQVVRGDSAAYFCASSPGETQYFGPGTRLLVL.

The V call is TRBV9, the J call TRBJ2-1; D is unresolved. Germline V CDR1 and CDR2: SGDLS, YYNGEE. The V end was cut by 1 base, the J end by 10 bases, with 12 bases between. This CDR3 has 13 residues. The CDR3 DNA is TGTGCCAGCAGCGTAAGGCAGACCCAAGAGCAGTTCTTC. Residues: CASSVRQTQEQFF. Full variable domain (outside the CDR3, taken from reference TRBV9 and TRBJ2-1): DSGVTQTPKHLITATGQRVTLRCSPRSGDLSVYWYQQSLDQGLQFLIQYYNGEERAKGNILERFSAQQFPDLHSELNLSSLELGDSALYFCASSVRQTQEQFFGPGTRLTVL.

This clonotype was found once. This chain connects TRBV9 to TRBJ2-5; no firm D call. Trimming cost V 0 bases and J 5 bases, with 14 bases left between them. The CDR3 is 15 residues long. The germline V gene encodes CDR1 SGDLS and CDR2 YYNGEE. CDR3 sequence reads: CASSVGLVVRETQYF. The DNA for the CDR3 is TGTGCCAGCAGCGTAGGGCTAGTCGTTCGGGAGACCCAGTACTTC.

The chain recombines TRBV20-1 with TRBJ2-5, with 7 bases that match TRBD2. CDR1 and CDR2 (germline): DFQATT, SNEGSKA (reference sequence). V shed 8 bases, J shed 1 base, and the junction held 13 bases outside the gene matches. The CDR3 totals 15 residues. The CDR3 coding sequence is TGCAGTCCGAGGTGGGCGGGAGTGCCCCAAGAGACCCAGTACTTC. It specifies CSPRWAGVPQETQYF.

The genes are TRBV29-1 and TRBJ1-2; unclear D gene. CDR1 is SQVTM, CDR2 ANQGSEA, per germline. The CDR3 has 13 amino acids. V gave up 0 bases and J gave up 4 bases, with 9 bases separating them. The CDR3, as DNA: TGCAGCGTTGAAGATGGAGAGATCTATGGCTACACCTTC. This translates into CSVEDGEIYGYTF. The full variable domain, in which reference TRBV29-1 and TRBJ1-2 provide the parts outside the CDR3, is SAVISQKPSRDICQRGTSLTIQCQVDSQVTMMFWYRQQPGQSLTLIATANQGSEATYESGFVIDKFPISRPNLTFSTLTVSNMSPEDSSIYLCSVEDGEIYGYTFGSGTRLTVV.

This clonotype has a handful of counts. The V gene is TRBV9, the J gene TRBJ2-1; TRBD2 is a possible D gene (5 bases). Germline V lookup: CDR1 SGDLS, CDR2 YYNGEE. CDR3 length: 15 amino acids. V shed 0 bases and J shed 4 bases, with 11 bases lying between them. The CDR3 bases are TGTGCCAGCAGCGTAGTGACGGGGTCGTACAATGAGCAGTTCTTC. It codes for CASSVVTGSYNEQFF.

This clonotype has a handful of counts. The chain is built from TRBV19 and TRBJ1-6; 8 positions match TRBD1. This CDR3 comprises 16 residues. V lost 5 bases, J lost 7 bases, and 10 bases stayed unmatched. Germline CDR1 reads LNHDA; CDR2 reads SQIVND (reference sequence). The CDR3 nucleotides read TGTGCCAGTAGTTGGGAAGGACAGGGTTGGAATTCACCCCTCCACTTT. Amino acids: CASSWEGQGWNSPLHF.

In its sample, this clonotype was seen a few times. CDR3 DNA sequence: TGTGCCAGCTCACCCCGTTTCAGCACCTACAATGAGCAGTTCTTC. Its translation is CASSPRFSTYNEQFF. The chain uses TRBV18 and TRBJ2-1; no definite D call. CDR1 is KGHSH and CDR2 is LQKENI in the germline V gene. This CDR3 region has 15 residues. Trimming took 3 bases from V and 2 from J, leaving 11 bases between them.

This clonotype was detected a few times. V is TRBV5-1 and J is TRBJ2-4; 7 nucleotides align to TRBD1. V gave up 4 bases and J gave up 15 bases; unmatched junction bases: 10. Germline CDR1 SGHRS, CDR2 YFSETQ. The CDR3 has 12 amino acids. The CDR3 is CASSQDREGWYF. DNA for the CDR3: TGCGCCAGCAGCCAAGACAGGGAAGGGTGGTACTTC.

This chain joins TRBV27 and TRBJ1-4; D not resolved. Germline values: CDR1 MNHEY, CDR2 SMNVEV (reference sequence). The V and J ends lost 2 bases and 1 base respectively, with 11 bases between them. This CDR3 spans 16 amino acids. This chain's CDR3 is CASSLTWRGTNEKLFF. The DNA of the CDR3 is TGTGCCAGCAGTTTAACCTGGCGTGGAACTAATGAAAAACTGTTTTTT.

This clonotype was detected a few times. This chain links TRBV12-3 or TRBV12-4 with TRBJ1-1; D might be TRBD1 (6 bases). Trimming stripped 8 bases from V and 0 bases from J, with 10 bases between. The CDR3 totals 13 residues. CDR3 coding DNA: TGTGCCAGCGCAGGGACAATGAACACTGAAGCTTTCTTT. Protein sequence: CASAGTMNTEAFF.

The genes are TRBV20-1 and TRBJ1-1, with TRBD1 matching 9 bases. Germline V gene data show CDR1 as DFQATT and CDR2 as SNEGSKA (reference sequence). The J segment lost 4 bases and the V segment lost 5 bases, leaving 8 bases of the junction unmatched. The CDR3 is 14 amino acids. CDR3 sequence (DNA): TGCAGTGCTTCCTACAGGGGGCATGGCACTGAAGCTTTCTTT. Its translation: CSASYRGHGTEAFF.

This sequence joins TRBV6-1 and TRBJ2-1; possibly TRBD2 for D (6 bases). Looked up from germline, CDR1 is MNHNS and CDR2 is SASEGT. Trimming stripped 6 bases from V and 3 bases from J, with 15 bases between. This CDR3 region has 15 residues. The CDR3 DNA follows: TGTGCCAGCAGGTCCCCCCTCGGGGGCTACAATGAGCAGTTCTTC. It codes for CASRSPLGGYNEQFF.

Only a few counts were recorded for this clonotype. The chain recombines TRBV5-1 with TRBJ2-4; weak D call: TRBD1 (7 bases). The CDR3 has 14 residues. Germline V gives CDR1 SGHRS, CDR2 YFSETQ. V gave up 4 bases and J gave up 6 bases, with 14 bases separating them. CDR3 protein: CASSGGTAANIQYF. CDR3 sequence (DNA): TGCGCCAGCAGCGGGGGGACAGCAGCAAACATTCAGTACTTC.

V gene TRBV20-1 combines with J gene TRBJ1-1; 7 nucleotides agree with TRBD1. Germline values: CDR1 DFQATT, CDR2 SNEGSKA (reference sequence). Trimming at V came to 3 bases and at J to 5 bases, leaving 3 bases not matched to a gene. The CDR3 runs 12 residues. The CDR3 region has the DNA TGCAGTGCTAGCGAGGGGGCGACTGAAGCTTTCTTT. It yields the protein CSASEGATEAFF.

This clonotype was recorded once. The chain links TRBV19 to TRBJ1-5; no clear D gene. This CDR3 has 15 amino acids. Per the germline V gene, CDR1 is LNHDA and CDR2 is SQIVND (reference sequence). Deletions cut 3 bases from V and 3 bases from J, with 12 bases between. CDR3 sequence reads: CASSMREAANQPQHF. The CDR3 bases are TGTGCCAGTAGTATGCGGGAGGCGGCCAATCAGCCCCAGCATTTT.

This sequence joins TRBV20-1 and TRBJ1-5; 7 bases are shared with TRBD1. The CDR3 sequence is 13 residues long. Trimming removed 6 bases from V and 1 base from J; junction bases left unmatched: 3. Germline CDR1 and CDR2: DFQATT and SNEGSKA (reference sequence). CDR3 protein: CSARQGSNQPQHF. DNA for the CDR3: TGCAGTGCCCGACAGGGAAGCAATCAGCCCCAGCATTTT.

This clonotype was seen at least ten times. The genes are TRBV5-1 and TRBJ1-1, with D unresolved. The CDR3 is 13 residues long. V shed 4 bases and J shed 5 bases, with 12 bases lying between them. Germline V gives CDR1 SGHRS, CDR2 YFSETQ. CDR3 sequence (DNA): TGCGCCAGCAGCCTCAGGACGGGGACTGAAGCTTTCTTT. This translates into CASSLRTGTEAFF.

This clonotype was counted between two and nine times. The gene calls are TRBV11-2 and TRBJ2-3; TRBD2 is a possible D gene (6 bases). Germline CDR1 reads SGHAT; CDR2 reads FQNNGV. Trimming stripped 1 base from V and 8 bases from J, with 10 bases between. The CDR3 covers 13 residues. CDR3 coding DNA: TGTGCCAGCAGCTTAGGCGGGGCAGGTACGCAGTATTTT. It specifies CASSLGGAGTQYF. Full variable domain (remainder filled in from reference TRBV11-2 and TRBJ2-3): EAGVAQSPRYKIIEKRQSVAFWCNPISGHATLYWYQQILGQGPKLLIQFQNNGVVDDSQLPKDRFSAERLKGVDSTLKIQPAKLEDSAVYLCASSLGGAGTQYFGPGTRLTVL.

This clonotype was seen only a few times. The chain couples TRBV9 to TRBJ1-2, with a tentative D call TRBD1 (5 bases). Per the germline V gene, CDR1 is SGDLS and CDR2 is YYNGEE. There are 17 residues in the CDR3. The V end was cut by 3 bases, the J end by 4 bases, with 22 bases between. The CDR3 protein is CASSGSILRRQLYGYTF. The CDR3 nucleotides are TGTGCCAGCAGCGGCTCCATACTCCGAAGACAGCTCTATGGCTACACCTTC.